This TCR beta chain was identified during a study of T cells after yellow fever vaccination. Study-wide results and limits: Weaker, the secondary response had a peak occurring faster, on day 5 versus 15. Post-booster reappearance was seen for most primary-vaccination clones (about 95% CD4, around 88% CD8). In FACS-sorted repertoires, abundant clonotypes from the bulk population could appear as contaminants.

Looked up from germline, CDR1 is ENHRY and CDR2 is SYGVKD. CDR3 length equals 18 residues. About this clonotype itself: Its antigen is not known. A single base separates this from a much larger clone, so it may be a read error.

By 5'RACE template switching, TCR cDNA was produced, with a universal primer site and UMIs added in the process. Using its own MiXCR run on the 5' RACE reads, TCRdb lists one record per CDR3 protein. Among some 100,000 distinct CDR3 sequences listed, 5.5% to 8% were seen once. The chain employs TRBV10-3 and TRBJ2-3; possible D gene TRBD1, 6 bases. This TCR came from a man aged 18 to 29 who received the YFV17D yellow fever vaccine. Sample: CD4+ T cells sorted from PBMCs, taken about 41 days after the first yellow fever vaccination. CDR3 DNA sequence: TGTGCCATCACTGAGACCGTCAATACAGGGTCGGGGACAGATACGCAGTATTTT. This codes for CAITETVNTGSGTDTQYF.